The sequence of this T cell receptor (beta chain) was determined in a study of blood T cell repertoires in COVID-19. Background on the study: COVID-19 samples, acute and convalescent, were from the United States, Italy and Spain.

TCRdb keeps only in-frame clones here, not all; method: immunoSEQ multiplex PCR. The sample carries 250,000 or so clones, approximately 90% recorded once. This sequence was found in a middle-aged man who had recovered from COVID-19. The specimen sequenced was PBMCs or T cells enriched from blood (not recorded which).

CDR3 sequence reads: CASSNEPTRPGTGFFQPQHF. DNA for the CDR3: TGTGCCAGCAGCAACGAACCCACTCGACCCGGGACAGGTTTTTTTCAGCCCCAGCATTTT. The V call is TRBV21-1, the J call TRBJ1-5; TRBD1 is the table's D call and was not checked against the DNA. TRBV21-1 is annotated as a pseudogene. This CDR3 is built from 20 residues.